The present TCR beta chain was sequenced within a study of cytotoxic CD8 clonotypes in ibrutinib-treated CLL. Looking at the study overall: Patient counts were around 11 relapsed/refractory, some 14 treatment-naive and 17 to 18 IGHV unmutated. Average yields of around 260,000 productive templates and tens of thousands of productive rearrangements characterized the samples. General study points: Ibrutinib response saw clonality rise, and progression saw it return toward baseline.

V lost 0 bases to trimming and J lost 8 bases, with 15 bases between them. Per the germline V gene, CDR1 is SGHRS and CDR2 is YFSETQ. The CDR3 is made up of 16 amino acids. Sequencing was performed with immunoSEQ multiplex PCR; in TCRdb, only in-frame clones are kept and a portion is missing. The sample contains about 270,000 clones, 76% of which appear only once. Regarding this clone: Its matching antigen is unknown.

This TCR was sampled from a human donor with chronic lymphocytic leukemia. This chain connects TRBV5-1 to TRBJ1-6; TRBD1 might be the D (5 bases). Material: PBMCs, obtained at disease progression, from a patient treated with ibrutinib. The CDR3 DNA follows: TGCGCCAGCAGCTTGGTGGGGGGAAGGTACGATTCACCCCTCCACTTT. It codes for CASSLVGGRYDSPLHF.